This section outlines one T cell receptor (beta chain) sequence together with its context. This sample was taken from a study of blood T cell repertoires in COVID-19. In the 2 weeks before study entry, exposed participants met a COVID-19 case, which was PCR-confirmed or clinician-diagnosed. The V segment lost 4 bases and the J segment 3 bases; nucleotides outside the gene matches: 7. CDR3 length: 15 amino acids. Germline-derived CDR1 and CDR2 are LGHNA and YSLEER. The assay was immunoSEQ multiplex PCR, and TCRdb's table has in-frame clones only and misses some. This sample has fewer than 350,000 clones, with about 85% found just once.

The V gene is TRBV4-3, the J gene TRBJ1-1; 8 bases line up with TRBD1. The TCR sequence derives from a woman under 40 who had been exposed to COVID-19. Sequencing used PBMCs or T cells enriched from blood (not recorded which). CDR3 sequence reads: CASSRRQGWDTEAFF. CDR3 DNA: TGCGCCAGCAGCCGCAGACAGGGGTGGGACACTGAAGCTTTCTTT.